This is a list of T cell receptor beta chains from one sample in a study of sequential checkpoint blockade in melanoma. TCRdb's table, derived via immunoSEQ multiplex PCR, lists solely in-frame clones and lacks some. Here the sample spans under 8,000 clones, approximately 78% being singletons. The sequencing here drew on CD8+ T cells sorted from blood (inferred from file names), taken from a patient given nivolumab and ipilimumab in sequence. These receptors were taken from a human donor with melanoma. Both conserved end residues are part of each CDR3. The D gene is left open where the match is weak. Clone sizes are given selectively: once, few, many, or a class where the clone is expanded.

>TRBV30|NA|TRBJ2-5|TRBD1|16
TGTGCCTGGAGTGTACTGGGACAGGGGACCCAAGAGACCCAGTACTTC
CAWSVLGQGTQETQYF
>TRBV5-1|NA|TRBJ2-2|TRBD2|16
TGCGCCAGCAGCCCCAGACTAGCGGGGAACACCGGGGAGCTGTTTTTT
CASSPRLAGNTGELFF
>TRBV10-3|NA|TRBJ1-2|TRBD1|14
TGTGCCATCAGTGAGGGACAGGGCGGCTATGGCTACACCTTC
CAISEGQGGYGYTF
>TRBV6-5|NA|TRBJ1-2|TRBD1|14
TGTGCCAGCAGTTACTCGGGACAGGGTGGTGGCTACACCTTC
CASSYSGQGGGYTF
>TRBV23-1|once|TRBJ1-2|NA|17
TGCGCCAGCAGTCAATCAGCAGGATGGACGGCGGACTATGGCTACACATTC
CASSQSAGWTADYGYTF
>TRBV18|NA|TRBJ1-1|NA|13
TGTGCCAGCTCACTTACCGGGTGGACTGAAGCTTTCTTT
CASSLTGWTEAFF
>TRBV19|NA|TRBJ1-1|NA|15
TGTGCCAGTAGTATAGTAGGGGGATGGGGCACTGAAGCTTTCTTT
CASSIVGGWGTEAFF
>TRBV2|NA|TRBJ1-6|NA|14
TGTGCCAGCAGTGAGCGGTCCTATAATTCACCCCTCCACTTT
CASSERSYNSPLHF
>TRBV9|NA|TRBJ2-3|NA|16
TGTGCCAGCAGCGCGAATCCGGGACTTGGCACAGATACGCAGTATTTT
CASSANPGLGTDTQYF
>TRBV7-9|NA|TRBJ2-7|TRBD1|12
TGTGCCAGCAGTTACAGGGGGCTCGAGCAGTACTTC
CASSYRGLEQYF
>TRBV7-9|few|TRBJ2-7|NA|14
TGTGCCAGCAGCTCAGGGGACCGACACTACGAGCAGTACTTC
CASSSGDRHYEQYF
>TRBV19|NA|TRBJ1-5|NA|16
TGTGCCAGTAGTATAGGGGCGACAGGAAACAATCAGCCCCAGCATTTT
CASSIGATGNNQPQHF
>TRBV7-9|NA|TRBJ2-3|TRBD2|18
TGTGCCAGCAGCCGCAGGCCTGGGCTAGCGGGGGGCACAGATACGCAGTATTTT
CASSRRPGLAGGTDTQYF
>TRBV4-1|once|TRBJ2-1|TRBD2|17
TGCGCCAGCAGCCAAAGGGAGACTAGCGGGAGTCTCAATGAGCAGTTCTTC
CASSQRETSGSLNEQFF
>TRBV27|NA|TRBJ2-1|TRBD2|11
TGTGCCAGCAGGGGGACTAGCGGGCAGTTCTTC
CASRGTSGQFF
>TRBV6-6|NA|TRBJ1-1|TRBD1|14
TGTGCCAGCAGTTACGGACAGGGGGCGGCTGAAGCTTTCTTT
CASSYGQGAAEAFF
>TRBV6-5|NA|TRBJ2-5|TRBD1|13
TGTGCCAGTGGTGCAGGGGGCAGGGAGACCCAGTACTTC
CASGAGGRETQYF
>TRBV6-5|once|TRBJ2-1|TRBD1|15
TGTGCCAGCAGTTACGCCGGGACAGGGCCCAATGAGCAGTTCTTC
CASSYAGTGPNEQFF
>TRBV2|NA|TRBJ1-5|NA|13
TGTGCCAGCAGTGTCCCTAACAATCAGCCCCAGCATTTT
CASSVPNNQPQHF
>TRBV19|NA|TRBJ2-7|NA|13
TGTGCCAGTAGTATAGGGTACCGCAGCGAGCAGTACTTC
CASSIGYRSEQYF
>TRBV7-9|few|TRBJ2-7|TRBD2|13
TGTGCCAGCAGCTTGTGGGGGGGACCCGAGCAGTACTTC
CASSLWGGPEQYF
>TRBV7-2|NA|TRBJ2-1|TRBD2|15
TGTGCCAGCAGTCTAAGGGCTAGCGGAGACAATGAGCAGTTCTTC
CASSLRASGDNEQFF
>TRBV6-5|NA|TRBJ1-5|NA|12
TGTGCCAGACCGAGGGGGGGGCAGCCCCAGCATTTT
CARPRGGQPQHF
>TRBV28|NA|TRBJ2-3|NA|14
TGTGCCAGCAGTTTCCTACAGGGCACAGATACGCAGTATTTT
CASSFLQGTDTQYF
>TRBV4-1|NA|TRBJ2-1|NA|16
TGCGCCAGCAGCCAAGTGGAAGGGAGTTACTACAATGAGCAGTTCTTC
CASSQVEGSYYNEQFF
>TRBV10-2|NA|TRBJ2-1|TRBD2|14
TGCGCCAGCAGTGCGGGACTAGTCTACAATGAGCAGTTCTTC
CASSAGLVYNEQFF
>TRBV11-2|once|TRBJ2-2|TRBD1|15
TGTGCCAGCAGGCTTTCAGGGGGCCGGACCGGGGAGCTGTTTTTT
CASRLSGGRTGELFF
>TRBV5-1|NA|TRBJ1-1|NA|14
TGCGCCAGCAGCCCCCGAGGGTACAACACTGAAGCTTTCTTT
CASSPRGYNTEAFF
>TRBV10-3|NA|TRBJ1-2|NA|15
TGTGCCTCTCTTGACCCCGACAGGACCCTCTATGGCTACACCTTC
CASLDPDRTLYGYTF
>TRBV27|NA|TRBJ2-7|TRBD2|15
TGTGCCAGCAGTTTAAGGGCGGGACTAGCCTACGAGCAGTACTTC
CASSLRAGLAYEQYF
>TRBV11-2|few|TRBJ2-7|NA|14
TGTGCCAGCAGCTTGGGTGGCGGGAACTACGAGCAGTACTTC
CASSLGGGNYEQYF
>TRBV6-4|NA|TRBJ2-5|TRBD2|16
TGTGCCAGCGGACCTCTTCCTAGCGGGAGGGGGGAGACCCAGTACTTC
CASGPLPSGRGETQYF
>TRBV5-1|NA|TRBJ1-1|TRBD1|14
TGCGCCACCAAAACGGGGACAGGGAACACTGAAGCTTTCTTT
CATKTGTGNTEAFF
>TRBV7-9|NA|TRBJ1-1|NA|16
TGTGCCAGCAGACCACCCCCCGCCTCCAAGGGGCCTGAAGCTTTCTTT
CASRPPPASKGPEAFF
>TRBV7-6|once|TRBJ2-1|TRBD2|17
TGTGCCAGCAGCTTAGGGGGGGGACTAGCGGGAGTGAATGAGCAGTTCTTC
CASSLGGGLAGVNEQFF
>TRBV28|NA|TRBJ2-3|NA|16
TGTGCCAGCAGTTTAAGTCAGTCTGTGTTTCCAGATACGCAGTATTTT
CASSLSQSVFPDTQYF
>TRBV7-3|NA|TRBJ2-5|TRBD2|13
TGTGCCAGCAGCCGGACTAGCGGAGAGACCCAGTACTTC
CASSRTSGETQYF
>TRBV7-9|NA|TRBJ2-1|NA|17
TGTGCCAGCAGCTTAGAGGTGATAGCTACAGGATACAATGAGCAGTTCTTC
CASSLEVIATGYNEQFF
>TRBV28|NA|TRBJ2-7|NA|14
TGTGCCAGCAGCACCCGAACTCAGGGGTACGAGCAGTACTTC
CASSTRTQGYEQYF
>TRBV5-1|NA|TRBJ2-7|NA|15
TGCGCCAGCAGCTTGGTGTCTAGCAGACACTACGAGCAGTACTTC
CASSLVSSRHYEQYF
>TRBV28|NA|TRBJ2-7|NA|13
TGTGCCAGCAGTCAACAGAGAAGGTACGAGCAGTACTTC
CASSQQRRYEQYF
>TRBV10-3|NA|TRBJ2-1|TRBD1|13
TGTGCCATCAGTGAAACAGGGGTCAATGAGCAGTTCTTC
CAISETGVNEQFF
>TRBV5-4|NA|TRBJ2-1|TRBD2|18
TGTGCCAGCAGTCCTAACCCTAGCGGGAGTGGGTCCTACAATGAGCAGTTCTTC
CASSPNPSGSGSYNEQFF
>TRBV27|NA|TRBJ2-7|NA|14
TGTGCCAGCAGTTCGCGGGCCAGACGGTACGAGCAGTACTTC
CASSSRARRYEQYF
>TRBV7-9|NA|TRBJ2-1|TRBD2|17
TGTGCCAGCAGCGACCCGGTAGTGGGAGGGCCAGATAATGAGCAGTTCTTC
CASSDPVVGGPDNEQFF
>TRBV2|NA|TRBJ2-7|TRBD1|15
TGTGCCAGCGACAGGGGACAGGGGATGCCCTACGAGCAGTACTTC
CASDRGQGMPYEQYF
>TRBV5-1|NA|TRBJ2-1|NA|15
TGCGCCAGCAGCGCTCAGGAATACAGGTTCATAGAGCAGTTCTTC
CASSAQEYRFIEQFF
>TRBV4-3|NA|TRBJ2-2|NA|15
TGCGCCAGCAGCCAACAGGGCAGGGGCACCGGGGAGCTGTTTTTT
CASSQQGRGTGELFF
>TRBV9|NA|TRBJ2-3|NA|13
TGTGCCACCTCCAGAGGAGGAACAGATACGCAGTATTTT
CATSRGGTDTQYF
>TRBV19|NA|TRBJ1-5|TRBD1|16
TGTGCCAGTAGAGACAGGGAATACGGGGGCAATCAGCCCCAGCATTTT
CASRDREYGGNQPQHF
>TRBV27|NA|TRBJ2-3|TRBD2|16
TGTGCCAGCAAGACCCCAGCGGGAGTGGAGACAGATACGCAGTATTTT
CASKTPAGVETDTQYF
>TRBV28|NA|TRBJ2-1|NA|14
TGTGCCAGCAGTTTCCCGAGCTCCTACAATGAGCAGTTCTTC
CASSFPSSYNEQFF
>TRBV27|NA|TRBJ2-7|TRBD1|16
TGTGCCAGCAGTCTCACGCGGACAGGGGGCCGATACGAGCAGTACTTC
CASSLTRTGGRYEQYF
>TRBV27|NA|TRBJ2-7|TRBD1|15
TGTGCCAGCAGTTTAGGCACCGGACAGGGGCGGGAGCAGTACTTC
CASSLGTGQGREQYF
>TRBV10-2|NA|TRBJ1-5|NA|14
TGCGCCAGCAGTGACCCCCTAGGCAATCAGCCCCAGCATTTT
CASSDPLGNQPQHF
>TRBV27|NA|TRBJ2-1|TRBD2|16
TGTGCCAGCAGTCTTACTCTAGCGGGAGTCGACAATGAGCAGTTCTTC
CASSLTLAGVDNEQFF
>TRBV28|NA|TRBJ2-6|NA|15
TGTGCCAGCAGTTTAGGTCGATTGGCGGCCAACGTCCTGACTTTC
CASSLGRLAANVLTF
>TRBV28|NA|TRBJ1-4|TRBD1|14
TGTGCCAGCAGTTCCGGGACAGGGGAGGAAAAACTGTTTTTT
CASSSGTGEEKLFF
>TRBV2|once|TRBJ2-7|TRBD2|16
TGTGCCAGCAGTGAAGCGGGCGGAGCGGGATATTACGAGCAGTACTTC
CASSEAGGAGYYEQYF
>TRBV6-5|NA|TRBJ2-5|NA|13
TGTGCCAGCATTCAAACAGGGCAAGAGACCCAGTACTTC
CASIQTGQETQYF